This passage covers 8 T cell receptor beta chains from one sample sequenced in a study of cytomegalovirus exposure and HLA in healthy donors (dated by TCRdb to the late 2010s). The library was prepared using the immunoSEQ multiplex PCR assay. A mixture of 60 forward primers for TCR Vbeta segments and 13 reverse primers for TCR Jbeta segments was used in the multiplex PCR. The table was pulled from immuneACCESS by TCRdb, which kept in-frame rearrangements only. Such tables lose some clones; where checked, under half of the loss comes from unresolved V genes, and the rest has no known cause. In all, the sample holds 95,000 to 100,000 clones, and around 82% of those were seen once. The ten largest account for 0.6% to 0.95% of the sample. Sequenced input: PBMCs. Source of these receptors: an older woman in good health and CMV-seronegative.

The chain recombines TRBV5-4 with TRBJ2-7; 11 bases align to TRBD1. Germline V gene lookup returns CDR1 SGHNT and CDR2 YYREEE (reference sequence). J was trimmed by 7 bases and V by 3 bases; bases with no gene match: 9. This CDR3 is 15 amino acids long. The CDR3 reads CASSYKGQGAEEQYF. Written as DNA, the CDR3 is TGTGCCAGCAGCTACAAAGGACAGGGGGCGGAAGAGCAGTACTTC.

This clone has more than one count but fewer than ten. The rearrangement uses TRBV18 and TRBJ2-5; 9 positions match TRBD1. Trimming at V came to 6 bases and at J to 4 bases, leaving 6 bases not matched to a gene. The CDR3 has 14 amino acids. The germline CDR1 and CDR2 sequences are KGHSH and LQKENI. In nucleotides, the CDR3 is TGTGCCAGCTCTCGACAGGGGGAGCGAGAGACCCAGTACTTC. Encoded protein: CASSRQGERETQYF.

This rearrangement joins TRBV19 to TRBJ2-2; 8 bases fit TRBD2. CDR1 is LNHDA and CDR2 is SQIVND in the germline V gene (reference sequence). The ends lost 3 bases at V and 7 bases at J; junction bases unmatched: 7. The CDR3 is 15 residues long. CDR3 sequence: CASSMYGRESGELFF. CDR3 DNA sequence: TGTGCCAGTAGTATGTACGGGAGGGAGAGCGGGGAGCTGTTTTTT. Drawing the rest from reference TRBV19 and TRBJ2-2, the complete variable domain is DGGITQSPKYLFRKEGQNVTLSCEQNLNHDAMYWYRQDPGQGLRLIYYSQIVNDFQKGDIAEGYSVSREKKESFPLTVTSAQKNPTAFYLCASSMYGRESGELFFGEGSRLTVL.

The CDR3 bases are TGTGCCTGGAGGTCGGGTCACGAGCAGTACTTC. It yields the protein CAWRSGHEQYF. The rearrangement joins TRBV30 to TRBJ2-5; D gene unclear. Near its end, the DNA agrees better with TRBJ2-7, so the J call may be wrong. CDR3 length: 11 residues. In germline, CDR1 is GTSNPN, CDR2 SVGIG (reference sequence).

The chain joins TRBV5-1 to TRBJ2-7; 9 bases agree with TRBD1. This CDR3 comprises 18 residues. V lost 4 bases to trimming and J lost 2 bases; unmatched junction nucleotides: 16. Germline V CDR1 and CDR2: SGHRS, YFSETQ. The CDR3 sequence is CASSVVWDRAISPYEQYF. CDR3 DNA: TGCGCCAGCAGCGTTGTGTGGGACAGGGCTATATCCCCCTACGAGCAGTACTTC.

This rearrangement joins TRBV15 to TRBJ1-1; 7 bases match TRBD1. The CDR3 consists of 16 residues. Germline CDR1 and CDR2: LNHNV and YYDKDF (reference sequence). Losses at the gene ends were 3 bases for V and 4 bases for J; bases not matched to a gene: 11. In DNA, the CDR3 is TGTGCCACCAGCAGGGAACAGGGGCTCGCCGTCACTGAAGCTTTCTTT. The encoded protein is CATSREQGLAVTEAFF.

This sequence joins TRBV7-2 and TRBJ2-2, with a possible D match to TRBD2 (6 bases). Germline V lookup: CDR1 SGHTA, CDR2 FQGNSA. The CDR3 covers 15 residues. Trimming cost V 3 bases and J 4 bases, with 12 bases left between them. The CDR3 loop reads CASSFLGTPTGELFF. CDR3 nucleotide sequence: TGTGCCAGCAGCTTCCTAGGGACTCCCACCGGGGAGCTGTTTTTT.

The chain joins TRBV20-1 to TRBJ1-4, with unresolved D. The germline CDR1 and CDR2 sequences are DFQATT and SNEGSKA (reference sequence). Between the trimmed V and J ends, which lost 5 bases and 14 bases, there was a span of 9 bases. This CDR3 is 9 amino acids long. In DNA, the CDR3 is TGCAGTGCTCACACGAGGCTGTTTTTT. Encoded protein: CSAHTRLFF.